Shown below are 27 T cell receptor beta chains from a single sample sequenced in a study of blood T cell repertoires in COVID-19. This table comes from immunoSEQ multiplex PCR, and its TCRdb copy is limited to in-frame clones, with some not included. The table has over 50,000 clones, approximately 83% seen once. Sequencing was carried out using peripheral blood. These receptors were collected from a human donor in a cohort sampled during active COVID-19.

The rearrangement uses TRBV5-1 and TRBJ2-3; possibly TRBD1 for D (5 bases). The CDR3 contains 13 residues. Germline-derived CDR1 and CDR2 are SGHRS and YFSETQ. Trimming took off 0 bases at V and 4 bases at J, with 6 bases between the two ends. DNA for the CDR3: TGCGCCAGCAGCTTGGGGGGCTCAGATACGCAGTATTTT. Encoded protein: CASSLGGSDTQYF.

The table lists this clone with a count of one. The chain uses TRBV7-9 and TRBJ2-7; 10 bases line up with TRBD1. With V trimmed by 5 bases and J by 5 bases, 6 bases remained unmatched. Per germline, CDR1 SEHNR and CDR2 FQNEAQ (reference sequence). This CDR3 region has 14 residues. The CDR3 spells CASSRGTGANEQYF. The CDR3 DNA sequence: TGTGCCAGCAGCCGGGGGACAGGGGCCAACGAGCAGTACTTC. Filled out from reference TRBV7-9 and TRBJ2-7, the complete variable domain reads DTGVSQNPRHKITKRGQNVTFRCDPISEHNRLYWYRQTLGQGPEFLTYFQNEAQLEKSRLLSDRFSAERPKGSFSTLEIQRTEQGDSAMYLCASSRGTGANEQYFGPGTRLTVT.

The chain's CDR3 is CASSLQDSTDTQYF. The CDR3 coding sequence is TGCGCCAGCAGCTTACAGGACAGCACAGATACGCAGTATTTT. This sequence joins TRBV5-1 and TRBJ2-3, with TRBD1 as a possible D gene (5 bases). The CDR3 is 14 residues long. V was cut by 2 bases and J by 0 bases, with 7 bases left in between. Germline V gene lookup returns CDR1 SGHRS and CDR2 YFSETQ.

The genes are TRBV7-3 and TRBJ2-3; 13 bases match TRBD2. V was pared by 3 bases and J by 3 bases, with 3 bases of the junction left unmatched. The germline gives CDR1 SGHTA, CDR2 FQGTGA. The CDR3 is made up of 16 amino acids. CDR3 DNA sequence: TGTGCCAGCAGCTTGGGGGGACTAGCGGGGACAGATACGCAGTATTTT. Translating gives CASSLGGLAGTDTQYF.

The rearrangement uses TRBV28 and TRBJ2-5; possible D gene TRBD2, 6 bases. The CDR3 runs 13 residues. The V gene's germline CDR1 is MDHEN and CDR2 SYDVKM. V shed 6 bases and J shed 4 bases, with 12 bases lying between them. DNA of the CDR3: TGTGCCAGCAGGCGACGGGGGTCAGAGACCCAGTACTTC. Residues: CASRRRGSETQYF. The complete variable domain, with remaining parts taken from reference TRBV28 and TRBJ2-5, reads DVKVTQSSRYLVKRTGEKVFLECVQDMDHENMFWYRQDPGLGLRLIYFSYDVKMKEKGDIPEGYSVSREKKERFSLILESASTNQTSMYLCASRRRGSETQYFGPGTRLLVL.

V is TRBV19 and J is TRBJ1-5; no reliable D call. The CDR3 runs to 15 residues. Trimming took off 1 base at V and 4 bases at J, with 11 bases between the two ends. CDR1 is LNHDA, CDR2 SQIVND, per germline (reference sequence). The CDR3 is CASSIGDTLNQPQHF. The CDR3 nucleotides read TGTGCCAGTAGTATAGGTGACACCCTGAATCAGCCCCAGCATTTT.

About this clone itself: Within the sample, other DNA sequences also encode this same CDR3. The chain carries TRBV28 and TRBJ2-7, with D unresolved. With 5 bases removed from V and 1 base from J, the gap between germline ends came to 6 bases. The CDR3 has 12 residues. Looked up from germline, CDR1 is MDHEN and CDR2 is SYDVKM. The CDR3 here is CASSLQSYEQYF. The CDR3 nucleotides read TGTGCCAGCAGTCTACAGTCCTACGAGCAGTACTTC.

By share, this clone counts as medium-sized. V gene TRBV11-3 combines with J gene TRBJ2-1; D may be TRBD2 (5 bases). Between the trimmed V and J ends, which lost 7 bases and 4 bases, there was a span of 8 bases. The CDR3 totals 12 residues. Germline V gene data show CDR1 as SGHNT and CDR2 as YENEEA. This CDR3 is CASKREYNEQFF. CDR3 coding DNA: TGTGCCAGCAAACGGGAATACAATGAGCAGTTCTTC.

The chain couples TRBV7-3 to TRBJ2-5; 7 bases align to TRBD1. Germline CDR1 reads SGHTA; CDR2 reads FQGTGA. The CDR3 runs to 14 residues. Trimming took 5 bases from V and 4 from J; bases not matched to a gene: 7. The CDR3 region has the DNA TGTGCCAGCAGCCGAAGGGGGCTGGGAGAGACCCAGTACTTC. Residues: CASSRRGLGETQYF.

The CDR3: CASTAGVERLNQPQHF. The CDR3 DNA reads TGTGCCAGTACCGCAGGGGTAGAACGATTGAATCAGCCCCAGCATTTT. V gene TRBV19 combines with J gene TRBJ1-5; maybe TRBD1 (6 bases). Germline assignment: CDR1 LNHDA and CDR2 SQIVND (reference sequence). Trimming took 7 bases from V and 4 from J, leaving 20 bases between them. The CDR3 has 16 amino acids.

The rearrangement joins TRBV18 to TRBJ1-1; no reliable D call. This CDR3 is 14 amino acids long. V gave up 0 bases and J gave up 4 bases, with 9 bases separating them. CDR1 and CDR2 (germline): KGHSH, LQKENI. CDR3 sequence: CASSPPWALTEAFF. The CDR3 region has the DNA TGTGCCAGCTCACCACCGTGGGCGCTCACTGAAGCTTTCTTT.

The genes are TRBV9 and TRBJ1-5; TRBD1 matches 7 bases. The V gene's germline CDR1 is SGDLS and CDR2 YYNGEE. There are 15 residues in the CDR3. V was clipped by 3 bases and J by 4 bases; unmatched bases: 7. The CDR3 DNA is TGTGCCAGCAGCGCCACGACAGGGTGGAATCAGCCCCAGCATTTT. Encoded protein: CASSATTGWNQPQHF.

The chain employs TRBV13 and TRBJ1-3; a possible D gene is TRBD1 (5 bases). The CDR3 runs 15 residues. V was trimmed by 2 bases and J by 2 bases, leaving 10 bases between them. Germline CDR1 PRHDT, CDR2 FYEKMQ (reference sequence). In DNA form, the CDR3 reads TGTGCCAGCAGCTTACTAGGGGCCCCTGGAAACACCATATATTTT. It translates to CASSLLGAPGNTIYF.

The chain uses TRBV6-5 and TRBJ2-3, with TRBD2 matching 8 bases. This CDR3 is 14 amino acids long. V shed 6 bases and J 2 bases; nucleotides not matched to a gene: 4. Germline CDR1 and CDR2: MNHEY and SVGAGI. The CDR3 sequence is CASRPAGATDTQYF. CDR3 in DNA: TGTGCCAGCAGACCAGCGGGAGCCACAGATACGCAGTATTTT.

The rearrangement joins TRBV6-2 or TRBV6-3 to TRBJ2-1, with 10 bases lining up with TRBD2. Germline CDR1 is MNHEY and CDR2 is SVGEGT. Germline trimming cut 4 bases from V and 0 bases from J; bases unmatched to any gene: 6. CDR3 length: 17 residues. The CDR3 sequence is CASSSELAGNSYNEQFF. DNA for the CDR3: TGTGCCAGCAGTTCCGAACTAGCGGGGAACTCCTACAATGAGCAGTTCTTC.

This CDR3 is CASSFPASGNYEQYF. The CDR3 DNA follows: TGTGCCAGCAGCTTTCCCGCATCCGGGAACTACGAGCAGTACTTC. The V gene is TRBV7-9, the J gene TRBJ2-7; the D gene is possibly TRBD2 (5 bases). V shed 3 bases and J shed 3 bases, with 15 bases lying between them. The germline CDR1 and CDR2 sequences are SEHNR and FQNEAQ (reference sequence). The CDR3 consists of 15 residues.

The CDR3 DNA reads as TGTGCCAGCAGCTTAGTGACTTACAATGAGCAGTTCTTC. This codes for CASSLVTYNEQFF. This rearrangement joins TRBV11-2 to TRBJ2-1; D gene unclear. CDR3 size: 13 residues. Trimming removed 1 base at V and 4 bases at J, with 5 bases between. CDR1 is SGHAT, CDR2 FQNNGV, per germline.

Here the CDR3 DNA reads TGTGCCACCAGTGAAGTAGGGGGCGGTGAGCAGTTCTTC. Amino acid sequence: CATSEVGGGEQFF. The V call is TRBV24-1, the J call TRBJ2-1, with 7 bases aligning to TRBD1. This CDR3 contains 13 residues. The germline gives CDR1 KGHDR, CDR2 SFDVKD. After removal of 4 bases from V and 9 bases from J, the junction contained 5 bases not matched to a gene.

V is TRBV5-1 and J is TRBJ2-1; TRBD2 matches 8 bases. Germline loops: CDR1 SGHRS, CDR2 YFSETQ. The CDR3 is 13 residues long. The V segment lost 5 bases and the J segment 5 bases; nucleotides outside the gene matches: 3. In nucleotides, the CDR3 is TGCGCCAGCAGTCAACTAGCGGACAATGAGCAGTTCTTC. It yields the protein CASSQLADNEQFF. Full variable domain (remainder filled in from reference TRBV5-1 and TRBJ2-1): KAGVTQTPRYLIKTRGQQVTLSCSPISGHRSVSWYQQTPGQGLQFLFEYFSETQRNKGNFPGRFSGRQFSNSRSEMNVSTLELGDSALYLCASSQLADNEQFFGPGTRLTVL.

Comments on this clone: Distinct nucleotide sequences in the sample also encode this CDR3. The chain couples TRBV5-4 to TRBJ1-2; D not resolved. The CDR3 covers 13 residues. Trimming shortened V by 0 bases and J by 5 bases, and 8 bases separated the two germline ends. The germline CDR1 and CDR2 sequences are SGHNT and YYREEE (reference sequence). CDR3 region: CASSLGGAYGYTF. The CDR3 region has the DNA TGTGCCAGCAGCTTGGGGGGAGCTTATGGCTACACCTTC.

This clone was observed a handful of times. The chain employs TRBV4-1 and TRBJ2-7; D unclear. Germline CDR1 MGHRA, CDR2 YSYEKL. The CDR3 runs 16 residues. V was shortened by 3 bases and J by 3 bases, with 18 bases between the two germline ends. The CDR3 region has the DNA TGCGCCAGCAGCCACCAGGCCAGAAAAGGTGGCTACGAGCAGTACTTC. It yields the protein CASSHQARKGGYEQYF.

This rearrangement joins TRBV7-6 to TRBJ2-1, with 10 bases identical to TRBD2. Germline CDR1 is SGHVS and CDR2 is FNYEAQ. The CDR3 is 15 residues long. The ends lost 5 bases at V and 8 bases at J; junction bases unmatched: 9. The CDR3 spells CASSLTIAGGDEQFF. DNA for the CDR3: TGTGCCAGCAGCCTAACTATAGCGGGAGGCGATGAGCAGTTCTTC.

The chain has TRBV7-3 and TRBJ2-6; 14 nucleotides match TRBD2. There are 21 residues in the CDR3. Germline CDR1 reads SGHTA; CDR2 reads FQGTGA. V was pared by 1 base and J by 0 bases, with 8 bases of the junction left unmatched. The CDR3 DNA reads as TGTGCCAGCAGCTTAAGACTAGCGGGAGGGCCGGGGATCTCTGGGGCCAACGTCCTGACTTTC. It is translated as CASSLRLAGGPGISGANVLTF.

The chain joins TRBV11-3 to TRBJ2-6; 8 bases line up with TRBD1. With 2 bases clipped from V and 1 base from J, the junction kept 4 bases outside the gene matches. The V gene's germline CDR1 is SGHNT and CDR2 YENEEA. The CDR3 is made up of 17 amino acids. The CDR3 DNA follows: TGTGCCAGCAGCTTAAGGGGGGACAGGTCTGGGGCCAACGTCCTGACTTTC. Translation gives CASSLRGDRSGANVLTF.

This sequence joins TRBV19 and TRBJ1-5, with 8 bases matching TRBD1. The trim removed 3 bases at V and 3 bases at J, leaving 10 bases unmatched. The CDR3 loop spans 17 amino acids. Germline lookup yields CDR1 LNHDA and CDR2 SQIVND (reference sequence). The DNA of the CDR3 is TGTGCCAGTAGTATCTGGGCAGGGGGCGGTAACAATCAGCCCCAGCATTTT. Residues: CASSIWAGGGNNQPQHF.

V is TRBV9 and J is TRBJ2-7; TRBD1 matches at 9 bases. Trimming at V came to 2 bases and at J to 3 bases, leaving 6 bases not matched to a gene. The CDR3 extends over 15 amino acids. From germline, CDR1 is SGDLS and CDR2 YYNGEE. The CDR3 sequence: CASSVATTGGYEQYF. The CDR3 DNA sequence: TGTGCCAGCAGCGTGGCTACGACAGGGGGCTACGAGCAGTACTTC.

This clone was observed once. V is TRBV7-2 and J is TRBJ2-3, with D hard to call. This CDR3 contains 14 residues. Germline-derived CDR1 and CDR2 are SGHTA and FQGNSA. V lost 5 bases and J 3 bases, leaving 12 bases between the germline ends. The DNA for the CDR3 is TGTGCCAGCAGCACAGTGGGTTGGACAGATACGCAGTATTTT. It is translated as CASSTVGWTDTQYF.